The rows below give T cell receptor beta chains drawn from one sample of a study of cytomegalovirus exposure and HLA in healthy donors. Libraries were prepared by immunoSEQ multiplex PCR; TCRdb keeps only in-frame clonotypes and omits some of them. Among some 130,000 clones listed, about 74% were seen once. The sequencing input was PBMCs. All receptors derive from a woman aged 50 to 60 in good health and CMV-seropositive. Each CDR3 is given with its conserved first and last residue. A D gene is named only where the DNA matches it firmly. Clone size is shown for a subset of rows, as once, few, many or a class of expanded clone.

J: TRBJ2-3; D: TRBD2; size: NA; V: TRBV29-1; CDR3: CSVDLAGGTDTQYF; DNA: TGCAGCGTTGATTTAGCGGGGGGCACAGATACGCAGTATTTT
J: TRBJ1-2; D: NA; size: NA; V: TRBV5-1; CDR3: CASSDSDYGYTF; DNA: TGCGCCAGCAGCGACTCTGACTATGGCTACACCTTC
J: TRBJ1-1; D: NA; size: NA; V: TRBV18; CDR3: CASSLDRRTEAFF; DNA: TGTGCCAGCTCACTGGACAGAAGGACTGAAGCTTTCTTT
J: TRBJ1-5; D: TRBD1; size: NA; V: TRBV7-2; CDR3: CASSLVGGSQPQHF; DNA: TGTGCCAGCAGCTTAGTAGGGGGCAGTCAGCCCCAGCATTTT
J: TRBJ2-3; D: TRBD1; size: NA; V: TRBV2; CDR3: CASRAGGTQYF; DNA: TGTGCCAGCAGAGCAGGGGGTACGCAGTATTTT
J: TRBJ2-7; D: NA; size: few; V: TRBV2; CDR3: CASSDTELTYEQYF; DNA: TGTGCCAGCAGTGATACAGAACTCACCTACGAGCAGTACTTC
J: TRBJ2-3; D: TRBD2; size: NA; V: TRBV5-1; CDR3: CASSLGGTSLTDTQYF; DNA: TGCGCCAGCAGCTTGGGGGGGACTAGCCTCACAGATACGCAGTATTTT
J: TRBJ2-1; D: NA; size: NA; V: TRBV27; CDR3: CASSLMAHLLYNEQFF; DNA: TGTGCCAGCAGTTTGATGGCACACCTACTATACAATGAGCAGTTCTTC
J: TRBJ2-4; D: NA; size: NA; V: TRBV4-2; CDR3: CASSQDIAKNIQYF; DNA: TGTGCCAGCAGCCAAGATATTGCCAAAAACATTCAGTACTTC
J: TRBJ1-2; D: TRBD1; size: NA; V: TRBV7-9; CDR3: CASSWGQENYGYTF; DNA: TGTGCCAGCAGCTGGGGACAGGAGAACTATGGCTACACCTTC
J: TRBJ2-7; D: NA; size: NA; V: TRBV7-2; CDR3: CASSTDSSYEQYF; DNA: TGTGCCAGCAGCACGGACAGTAGCTACGAGCAGTACTTC
J: TRBJ2-3; D: TRBD2; size: once; V: TRBV6-1; CDR3: CASSENGLAGGNPTDTQYF; DNA: TGTGCCAGCAGTGAAAATGGACTAGCGGGGGGTAATCCTACAGATACGCAGTATTTT
J: TRBJ2-2; D: NA; size: NA; V: TRBV4-1; CDR3: CASRQTAQNTGELFF; DNA: TGCGCCAGCAGGCAGACAGCCCAGAACACCGGGGAGCTGTTTTTT
J: TRBJ1-2; D: NA; size: NA; V: TRBV9; CDR3: CASSARGGNGYGYTF; DNA: TGTGCCAGCAGCGCCCGGGGGGGAAACGGATATGGCTACACCTTC
J: TRBJ2-5; D: TRBD2; size: NA; V: TRBV11-3; CDR3: CASSPRTSGQETQYF; DNA: TGTGCCAGCAGCCCCCGGACTAGCGGGCAAGAGACCCAGTACTTC
J: TRBJ2-3; D: NA; size: NA; V: TRBV29-1; CDR3: CSTAGGNTDTQYF; DNA: TGCAGCACTGCTGGGGGGAACACAGATACGCAGTATTTT
J: TRBJ2-5; D: TRBD2; size: NA; V: TRBV10-3; CDR3: CAILAGAGETQYF; DNA: TGTGCCATATTAGCGGGGGCAGGGGAGACCCAGTACTTC
J: TRBJ2-5; D: TRBD1; size: NA; V: TRBV15; CDR3: CATSRVGSGQGFPETQYF; DNA: TGTGCCACCAGCAGAGTAGGCTCGGGACAGGGGTTTCCAGAGACCCAGTACTTC
J: TRBJ1-1; D: NA; size: NA; V: TRBV6-6; CDR3: CASSSTGSEAFF; DNA: TGTGCCAGCAGTAGCACAGGGAGTGAAGCTTTCTTT
J: TRBJ2-7; D: TRBD1; size: NA; V: TRBV25-1; CDR3: CASSESWSRDRGHAEQYF; DNA: TGTGCCAGCAGTGAATCCTGGTCCCGGGACAGGGGGCATGCCGAGCAGTACTTC
J: TRBJ1-1; D: NA; size: few; V: TRBV29-1; CDR3: CSAQGSSEAFF; DNA: TGCAGCGCTCAGGGTAGCAGTGAAGCTTTCTTT
J: TRBJ2-5; D: NA; size: once; V: TRBV7-7; CDR3: CASSSNRGIQETQYF; DNA: TGTGCTAGCAGCTCCAATCGAGGGATTCAAGAGACCCAGTACTTC
J: TRBJ1-1; D: NA; size: NA; V: TRBV5-1; CDR3: CASSSGDLNTEAFF; DNA: TGCGCCAGCAGCTCAGGGGATTTGAACACTGAAGCTTTCTTT
J: TRBJ1-2; D: NA; size: NA; V: TRBV4-1; CDR3: CASSQDGGLYGYTF; DNA: TGCGCCAGCAGCCAAGACGGGGGGCTGTATGGCTACACCTTC
J: TRBJ1-2; D: NA; size: NA; V: TRBV30; CDR3: CAWSNGLDGYTF; DNA: TGTGCCTGGAGTAATGGCCTTGATGGCTACACCTTC
J: TRBJ1-1; D: TRBD1; size: NA; V: TRBV19; CDR3: CASSTQQGAAEAFF; DNA: TGTGCCAGTAGTACCCAGCAGGGGGCCGCGGAAGCTTTCTTT
J: TRBJ1-3; D: TRBD1; size: NA; V: TRBV27; CDR3: CASSLAGGAGNTIYF; DNA: TGTGCCAGCAGTTTGGCAGGGGGAGCCGGAAACACCATATATTTT
J: TRBJ2-3; D: TRBD2; size: NA; V: TRBV18; CDR3: CASSPNSGGGSTDTQYF; DNA: TGTGCCAGCTCACCAAACTCGGGAGGAGGGAGCACAGATACGCAGTATTTT